These 6 T cell receptor beta chains were all obtained from the same sample, sequenced in a study of blood T cell repertoires in COVID-19. The protocol was immunoSEQ multiplex PCR, while the TCRdb copy is restricted to in-frame clones and leaves out a portion. The sample records tens of thousands of clones, about 88% being singletons. The sample taken for sequencing was peripheral blood. The receptor set was obtained from a woman in her forties or fifties with active or convalescent COVID-19.

The V gene is TRBV29-1, the J gene TRBJ1-2; 9 bases match TRBD1. Trimming removed 5 bases from V and 9 bases from J; junction bases left unmatched: 10. This CDR3 is built from 13 residues. The germline gives CDR1 SQVTM, CDR2 ANQGSEA. As DNA, the CDR3 is TGCAGCGTTAACACAGGGGGCCTTTACAGCTACACCTTC. Protein product: CSVNTGGLYSYTF.

The chain links TRBV30 to TRBJ1-1; TRBD1 matches 7 bases. Germline CDR1 GTSNPN, CDR2 SVGIG (reference sequence). The V gene end was trimmed by 2 bases and the J gene end by 10 bases; junction bases not matched to a gene: 4. CDR3 length equals 11 residues. CDR3 sequence reads: CAWSLQGTAFF. The CDR3 bases are TGTGCCTGGAGTCTACAGGGGACAGCTTTCTTT.

CDR3 in amino acids: CATRTGFGEQFF. CDR3 sequence (DNA): TGTGCCACAAGGACAGGGTTCGGTGAGCAGTTCTTC. The chain recombines TRBV19 with TRBJ2-1, with 8 bases that match TRBD1. The V gene's germline CDR1 is LNHDA and CDR2 SQIVND (reference sequence). The CDR3 runs to 12 residues. V lost 10 bases, J lost 9 bases, and 8 bases stayed unmatched.

This clone was seen a single time. The V and J genes are TRBV6-5 and TRBJ1-2; 8 positions agree with TRBD1. Germline values: CDR1 MNHEY, CDR2 SVGAGI. Losses at the gene ends were 4 bases for V and 4 bases for J; bases not matched to a gene: 11. The CDR3 sequence is 16 residues long. CDR3: CASSFHRTGLLYGYTF. CDR3 coding DNA: TGTGCCAGCAGTTTCCATCGGACAGGGCTACTCTATGGCTACACCTTC.

This clone appeared once. CDR3 sequence (DNA): TGTGCCAGCTCACCACAATCCAGGGCTGGGTCTGGAAACACCATATATTTT. Its translation is CASSPQSRAGSGNTIYF. The chain employs TRBV18 and TRBJ1-3; TRBD1 might be the D (5 bases). This CDR3 region has 17 residues. Trimming stripped 1 base from V and 1 base from J, with 14 bases between. The germline V gene has CDR1 KGHSH and CDR2 LQKENI.

This rearrangement joins TRBV2 to TRBJ2-5; TRBD2 agrees at 7 bases. V lost 2 bases to trimming and J lost 3 bases; unmatched junction nucleotides: 3. This CDR3 spans 14 amino acids. Germline CDR1 is SNHLY and CDR2 is FYNNEI. The CDR3 reads CASSETLAEETQYF. The DNA for the CDR3 is TGTGCCAGCAGTGAAACCCTAGCGGAAGAGACCCAGTACTTC.